Listed below are T cell receptor beta chains from one sample, sequenced in a study of memory CD4+ T cells and cytomegalovirus serostatus. Libraries were prepared by immunoSEQ multiplex PCR; TCRdb keeps only in-frame clonotypes and omits some of them. This sample has about 61,000 clones, with approximately 78% found just once. The sample taken for sequencing was memory CD4+ T cells from blood. Receptor source: an adult in good health and CMV-seronegative. Each CDR3 is given with its conserved first and last residue. D genes are given only for firm matches. A clone size is listed for some rows: how often the clone was seen (once, few, many), or a class if it is expanded.

j_gene,v_gene,abundance,d_gene,CDR3aa,CDR3nt
TRBJ2-7,TRBV11-2,NA,TRBD2,CASSPTRRGRGDSYEQYF,TGTGCCAGCAGCCCAACGCGACGAGGGCGGGGGGACTCCTACGAGCAGTACTTC
TRBJ2-1,TRBV28,few,TRBD2,CASSPYPTSGSYNEQFF,TGTGCCAGCAGTCCCTACCCCACTAGCGGGAGCTACAATGAGCAGTTCTTC
TRBJ2-7,TRBV28,NA,NA,CASSGISLDYEQYF,TGTGCCAGCAGTGGTATCTCCCTCGACTACGAGCAGTACTTC
TRBJ1-5,TRBV10-2,NA,TRBD1,CASRSDRILNQPQHF,TGCGCCAGCCGCTCGGACAGGATCCTCAATCAGCCCCAGCATTTT
TRBJ1-3,TRBV14,NA,TRBD1,CASSQGQGAGNTIYF,TGTGCCAGCAGCCAAGGACAGGGGGCCGGAAACACCATATATTTT
TRBJ1-1,TRBV9,NA,NA,CASSPRVNTEAFF,TGTGCCAGCAGCCCTCGTGTGAACACTGAAGCTTTCTTT
TRBJ1-4,TRBV6-6,NA,NA,CASSLSGDNEKLFF,TGTGCCAGCAGTTTATCAGGGGATAATGAAAAACTGTTTTTT
TRBJ2-7,TRBV2,NA,NA,CASSEDRASYEQYF,TGTGCCAGCAGTGAAGACAGGGCCTCCTACGAGCAGTACTTC
TRBJ2-7,TRBV15,once,NA,CATSIDRGEQYF,TGTGCCACCAGCATAGACCGGGGCGAGCAGTACTTC
TRBJ2-1,TRBV7-6,NA,NA,CASSWGRVNEQFF,TGTGCCAGCAGCTGGGGACGGGTCAATGAGCAGTTCTTC
TRBJ2-2,TRBV5-1,NA,NA,CASSPRGTIQSTGELFF,TGCGCCAGCAGTCCTAGGGGGACCATACAATCCACCGGGGAGCTGTTTTTT
TRBJ1-5,TRBV7-6,NA,TRBD1,CASSLAADRVNQPQHF,TGTGCCAGCAGCTTAGCTGCCGACAGGGTAAATCAGCCCCAGCATTTT
TRBJ1-1,TRBV19,NA,TRBD1,CASKWTGNTEAFF,TGTGCCAGTAAATGGACAGGAAACACTGAAGCTTTCTTT
TRBJ1-4,TRBV5-6,NA,NA,CASSLWGPYRGATNEKLFF,TGTGCCAGCAGCTTGTGGGGCCCCTATAGGGGTGCCACTAATGAAAAACTGTTTTTT
TRBJ1-2,TRBV6-1,NA,NA,CASSREDNYGYTF,TGTGCCAGCAGTCGGGAGGATAACTATGGCTACACCTTC
TRBJ1-2,TRBV6-5,NA,TRBD1,CASTRDREYYGYTF,TGTGCCAGCACTAGGGACAGGGAGTACTATGGCTACACCTTC
TRBJ1-2,TRBV28,NA,TRBD1,CASRRGGTGNYGYTF,TGTGCCAGCAGACGCGGTGGGACAGGGAACTATGGCTACACCTTC
TRBJ1-1,TRBV30,NA,NA,CAWSARAGAEAFF,TGTGCCTGGAGCGCGCGTGCCGGAGCTGAAGCTTTCTTT
TRBJ1-5,TRBV10-3,NA,NA,CAISELDQPQHF,TGTGCCATCAGTGAACTGGATCAGCCCCAGCATTTT
TRBJ2-7,TRBV7-9,NA,NA,CASSLESEQYF,TGTGCCAGCAGCTTAGAGTCCGAGCAGTACTTC
TRBJ2-6,TRBV30,NA,NA,CAWIRYRTGANVLTF,TGTGCCTGGATCAGATACCGGACAGGGGCCAACGTCCTGACTTTC
TRBJ1-2,TRBV19,NA,TRBD1,CASSWDSYGYTF,TGTGCCAGTAGCTGGGACAGCTATGGCTACACCTTC
TRBJ2-3,TRBV19,NA,NA,CASSMTTLGPDTQYF,TGTGCCAGTAGTATGACTACCCTCGGGCCAGATACGCAGTATTTT
TRBJ1-1,TRBV2,NA,NA,CASSRTTLLMNTEAFF,TGTGCCAGCAGTAGGACAACGCTCCTTATGAACACTGAAGCTTTCTTT
TRBJ2-7,TRBV27,NA,NA,CASSRQGVLSYEQYF,TGTGCCAGCAGCCGCCAAGGGGTGCTCTCCTACGAGCAGTACTTC
TRBJ2-3,TRBV27,NA,NA,CASSFVSRVSTDTQYF,TGTGCCAGCAGTTTCGTGTCGCGGGTGAGCACAGATACGCAGTATTTT
TRBJ1-2,TRBV7-7,NA,NA,CASSLRGSRQVYGYTF,TGTGCCAGCAGCTTACGGGGCTCGAGGCAGGTCTATGGCTACACCTTC
TRBJ2-5,TRBV30,once,NA,CAWSDRQGGETQYF,TGTGCCTGGAGTGACAGACAGGGAGGAGAGACCCAGTACTTC
TRBJ2-3,TRBV5-1,NA,NA,CASSLEYTQYF,TGCGCCAGCAGCTTGGAATACACGCAGTATTTT
TRBJ2-7,TRBV5-4,once,TRBD1,CASSLGDGTGTYEQYF,TGTGCCAGCAGCTTAGGAGATGGGACAGGGACGTACGAGCAGTACTTC
TRBJ2-1,TRBV4-1,NA,TRBD2,CASSPAGGGRDNEQFF,TGCGCCAGCAGCCCCGCTGGCGGGGGTAGGGACAATGAGCAGTTCTTC
TRBJ2-1,TRBV4-2,NA,NA,CASSQEPIGIRPEGRQFF,TGTGCCAGCAGCCAAGAACCCATTGGAATTAGGCCCGAAGGCCGGCAGTTCTTC
TRBJ1-1,TRBV19,NA,TRBD1,CASSNRDRGEGTEAFF,TGTGCCAGTAGCAACCGGGACAGGGGAGAAGGCACTGAAGCTTTCTTT
TRBJ2-1,TRBV18,few,TRBD1,CASSGRTGGYNEQFF,TGTGCCAGCTCGGGCCGGACAGGGGGATACAATGAGCAGTTCTTC
TRBJ2-2,TRBV27,once,NA,CASRSMLGSPTGELFF,TGTGCCAGCAGATCGATGCTGGGCTCGCCCACCGGGGAGCTGTTTTTT
TRBJ2-7,TRBV18,once,NA,CASSPSPPLNEQYF,TGTGCCAGCTCACCAAGCCCTCCCCTGAACGAGCAGTACTTC
TRBJ1-1,TRBV5-4,few,NA,CASSPPGTREAFF,TGTGCCAGCAGCCCTCCCGGGACAAGAGAAGCTTTCTTT
TRBJ2-5,TRBV9,NA,NA,CASSPSGGTETQYF,TGTGCCAGCAGCCCCTCCGGGGGCACAGAGACCCAGTACTTC
TRBJ1-1,TRBV27,NA,NA,CASSLYSPSGAHTEAFF,TGTGCCAGCAGTTTATATTCCCCCTCAGGGGCCCACACTGAAGCTTTCTTT
TRBJ1-2,TRBV29-1,NA,NA,CSVESPIGYTF,TGCAGCGTTGAATCTCCAATAGGCTACACCTTC
TRBJ2-2,TRBV27,NA,TRBD2,CASCKTRLAGEFGELFF,TGTGCCAGCTGTAAAACCAGACTAGCGGGAGAGTTCGGGGAGCTGTTTTTT